These 26 T cell receptor beta chains came from one sample sequenced in a study of T-cell reconstitution after alpha-beta-depleted transplantation in children. A TCRbeta library incorporating unique molecular identifiers was prepared. TCRdb processed the PCR reads anew with MiXCR; each CDR3 protein has one entry. This sample has roughly 590,000 distinct CDR3 sequences; approximately 16% occur once, and the top ten carry over 0.95%. Sample: PBMCs from the stem cell graft donor, taken from the stem cell graft. The origin of the receptors is a human donor who donated a stem cell graft to a child with acute myeloid leukemia.

The chain has TRBV20-1 and TRBJ2-1, with TRBD2 identical over 10 bases. Per germline, CDR1 DFQATT and CDR2 SNEGSKA (reference sequence). V lost 3 bases and J lost 4; bases outside the gene matches: 6. The CDR3 has 15 residues. The CDR3 DNA follows: TGCAGTGCTAGGCGACTAGCGGGTGATTACAATGAGCAGTTCTTC. It translates to CSARRLAGDYNEQFF.

This clonotype appeared a few times. CDR3 region: CASSLLGGEETQYF. The CDR3, as DNA: TGTGCCAGCAGCTTGTTGGGCGGAGAAGAGACCCAGTACTTC. V and J are TRBV11-2 and TRBJ2-5; D is undetermined. From germline, CDR1 is SGHAT and CDR2 FQNNGV. The CDR3 is 14 amino acids. V was pared by 3 bases and J by 3 bases, with 11 bases between.

This clonotype was seen a handful of times. The CDR3 DNA sequence: TGTGCCAGCACATGGGCCCGGGATACGCAGACCCAGTACTTC. Its translation: CASTWARDTQTQYF. The J gene is TRBJ2-5, the V gene TRBV28; possible D gene TRBD2, 5 bases. Trimming removed 7 bases at V and 6 bases at J, with 18 bases between. CDR1 and CDR2 from the germline V gene are MDHEN and SYDVKM. CDR3 size: 14 residues.

Many counts were recorded for this clonotype. CDR3 residues: CASSEARTGYTF. The CDR3 nucleotides are TGCGCCAGCAGTGAAGCGCGGACAGGGTACACCTTC. The chain employs TRBV10-2 and TRBJ1-2, with 8 nucleotides matching TRBD1. This CDR3 comprises 12 residues. The J segment lost 11 bases and the V segment lost 3 bases, leaving 5 bases of the junction unmatched. CDR1 is WSHSY, CDR2 SAAADI, per germline.

This clonotype came up many times. This chain connects TRBV7-2 to TRBJ2-1, with a tentative D call TRBD1 (6 bases). The germline V gene has CDR1 SGHTA and CDR2 FQGNSA. V was shortened by 5 bases and J by 2 bases, with 10 bases between the two germline ends. This CDR3 is built from 14 residues. In nucleotides, the CDR3 is TGTGCCAGCAGCGGGGGCGCAACCTACAATGAGCAGTTCTTC. The encoded protein is CASSGGATYNEQFF.

This clonotype appeared many times. J is TRBJ2-1 and V is TRBV5-5; D gene unclear. The CDR3 consists of 15 residues. V lost 0 bases, J lost 2 bases, and 9 bases lay in between. Germline CDR1 is SGHKS and CDR2 is YYEKEE (reference sequence). Written as DNA, the CDR3 is TGTGCCAGCAGCTTGGGCACAGTACCCTACAATGAGCAGTTCTTC. It is translated as CASSLGTVPYNEQFF.

The chain carries TRBV7-2 and TRBJ2-3; the D gene is possibly TRBD1 (7 bases). The V gene lost 3 bases and the J gene lost 4 bases, with 14 bases spanning the gap. The CDR3 totals 15 residues. The germline gives CDR1 SGHTA, CDR2 FQGNSA. The chain's CDR3 is CASSFGRGVSDTQYF. The CDR3 DNA is TGTGCCAGCAGCTTTGGCAGGGGGGTTTCAGATACGCAGTATTTT.

This chain uses TRBV20-1 with TRBJ2-7; D is undetermined. Germline V gene lookup returns CDR1 DFQATT and CDR2 SNEGSKA (reference sequence). Trimming took 3 bases from V and 0 from J, leaving 9 bases between them. There are 13 residues in the CDR3. The CDR3 region has the DNA TGCAGTGCTAGTCCGCAGAGCTCCTACGAGCAGTACGTC. Its protein product is CSASPQSSYEQYV.

Only a few counts were recorded for this clonotype. V and J are TRBV7-8 and TRBJ1-4, with a weak D call TRBD1 (5 bases). V was shortened by 3 bases and J by 0 bases, with 14 bases between the two germline ends. Looked up from germline, CDR1 is SGHVS and CDR2 is FQNEAQ. The CDR3 sequence is 17 residues long. CDR3 loop: CASSLRGRGATNEKLFF. CDR3 nucleotide sequence: TGTGCCAGCAGCTTGAGGGGAAGAGGGGCAACTAATGAAAAACTGTTTTTT.

This clonotype has more than one count but fewer than ten. Here the CDR3 DNA reads TGTGCCAGCAGCGTAGTGGGGCAGTCCTACAATGAGCAGTTCTTC. Amino acids: CASSVVGQSYNEQFF. The genes are TRBV9 and TRBJ2-1; a possible D gene is TRBD1 (5 bases). From germline, CDR1 is SGDLS and CDR2 YYNGEE. The CDR3 covers 15 residues. With 0 bases removed from V and 1 base from J, the gap between germline ends came to 8 bases. Variable domain in full (rest from reference TRBV9 and TRBJ2-1): DSGVTQTPKHLITATGQRVTLRCSPRSGDLSVYWYQQSLDQGLQFLIQYYNGEERAKGNILERFSAQQFPDLHSELNLSSLELGDSALYFCASSVVGQSYNEQFFGPGTRLTVL.

The gene calls are TRBV5-8 and TRBJ1-1; a weak D match, TRBD1 (6 bases). From germline, CDR1 is SGHTS and CDR2 YDEGEE. V was clipped by 0 bases and J by 4 bases, with 19 bases between them. This CDR3 has 17 residues. CDR3 DNA sequence: TGTGCCAGCAGCTTGGATGGGACACCCGGGGGACCCACTGAAGCTTTCTTT. It codes for CASSLDGTPGGPTEAFF.

V is TRBV10-3 and J is TRBJ2-5; TRBD2 aligns across 7 bases. The junction had 14 bases not matched to a gene; V was cut back by 2 bases and J by 5 bases. The CDR3 length is 17 residues. Germline V CDR1 and CDR2: ENHRY, SYGVKD. CDR3 sequence (DNA): TGTGCCATCAGTGAGGGTTTGAGCGGGGCCTTACGCGAGACCCAGTACTTC. Residues: CAISEGLSGALRETQYF.

V and J are TRBV7-9 and TRBJ2-2; a weak D match, TRBD2 (5 bases). Trimming cost V 2 bases and J 7 bases, with 14 bases left between them. Germline assignment: CDR1 SEHNR and CDR2 FQNEAQ (reference sequence). The CDR3 extends over 15 amino acids. Written as DNA, the CDR3 is TGTGCCAGCAGCTTACGGTCGCTTGGGAGCGGGGAGCTGTTTTTT. Translation gives CASSLRSLGSGELFF. The whole variable domain, filled in from reference TRBV7-9 and TRBJ2-2, reads DTGVSQNPRHKITKRGQNVTFRCDPISEHNRLYWYRQTLGQGPEFLTYFQNEAQLEKSRLLSDRFSAERPKGSFSTLEIQRTEQGDSAMYLCASSLRSLGSGELFFGEGSRLTVL.

This clonotype was counted ten times or more. The chain has TRBV12-3 or TRBV12-4 and TRBJ1-2; 7 positions agree with TRBD1. The CDR3 is 14 amino acids. Unmatched junction bases numbered 7, after V lost 6 bases and J lost 3 bases. This chain's CDR3 is CASRKGGAHYGYTF. CDR3 coding DNA: TGTGCCAGCAGGAAAGGGGGCGCGCACTATGGCTACACCTTC.

Concerning this clonotype itself: The conserved phenylalanine or tryptophan is not found at the CDR3 terminus, so this likely reflects a read error. The chain joins TRBV6-4 to TRBJ2-3; maybe TRBD1 (5 bases). Germline loops: CDR1 MRHNA, CDR2 SNTAGT. The CDR3 has 15 amino acids. V gave up 0 bases and J gave up 1 base, with 8 bases separating them. The CDR3 reads CASSDSKGGTDTQYL. The DNA for the CDR3 is TGTGCCAGCAGTGACTCGAAAGGGGGCACAGATACGCAGTATTTA.

The rearrangement uses TRBV11-2 and TRBJ1-4; 8 positions agree with TRBD1. The V gene's germline CDR1 is SGHAT and CDR2 FQNNGV. The junction had 5 bases not matched to a gene; V was cut back by 3 bases and J by 8 bases. There are 14 residues in the CDR3. CDR3 in amino acids: CASSFFRGREKLFF. For the CDR3, the DNA is TGTGCCAGCAGCTTCTTCAGGGGGCGGGAAAAACTGTTTTTT.

The chain links TRBV5-1 to TRBJ1-1; 12 bases are a match to TRBD1. The CDR3 is 17 amino acids. The germline CDR1 and CDR2 sequences are SGHRS and YFSETQ. Germline trimming cut 5 bases from V and 0 bases from J; bases unmatched to any gene: 8. The CDR3 DNA reads as TGCGCCAGCAGTTTCCCGGGACAGGGGGCAGTGAACACTGAAGCTTTCTTT. It encodes CASSFPGQGAVNTEAFF.

The rearrangement joins TRBV12-3 or TRBV12-4 to TRBJ1-1, with TRBD1 matching 7 bases. CDR3 length: 17 amino acids. J gave up 6 bases and V 3 bases, and 16 bases lay outside the gene matches. This CDR3 reads CASSFPQDRRASPEAFF. The CDR3 DNA reads as TGTGCCAGCAGTTTTCCCCAGGACAGGAGGGCGAGTCCTGAAGCTTTCTTT.

There are many counts of this clonotype. This chain joins TRBV20-1 and TRBJ1-1, with 10 bases identical to TRBD1. V dropped 3 bases and J dropped 1; count of bases not matched to a gene: 2. Germline V gene sequence: CDR1 DFQATT, CDR2 SNEGSKA (reference sequence). The CDR3 consists of 14 residues. The CDR3 here is CSARDRGWNTEAFF. The CDR3 DNA is TGCAGTGCTAGGGACAGGGGGTGGAACACTGAAGCTTTCTTT.

In this sample, this clonotype turned up a few times. The gene calls are TRBV9 and TRBJ1-2, with D unclear. Germline V lookup: CDR1 SGDLS, CDR2 YYNGEE. V was trimmed by 6 bases and J by 3 bases, leaving 18 bases between them. The CDR3 spans 15 residues. The CDR3 DNA reads as TGTGCCAGCACCTTATCGGGGAGTGGGGACTATGGCTACACCTTC. It specifies CASTLSGSGDYGYTF.

The chain has TRBV24-1 and TRBJ2-1; TRBD2 matches 9 bases. The CDR3 length is 15 residues. V lost 4 bases and J lost 4; bases outside the gene matches: 4. CDR1 is KGHDR, CDR2 SFDVKD, per germline. The CDR3 nucleotides are TGTGCCACCAGTGACCCCACTAGCGGGTACAATGAGCAGTTCTTC. This sequence encodes CATSDPTSGYNEQFF.

This chain links TRBV28 with TRBJ1-5; a weak D match, TRBD1 (6 bases). The germline V and J ends were trimmed by 8 bases and 0 bases, with 23 bases remaining between them. Germline CDR1 and CDR2: MDHEN and SYDVKM. This CDR3 has 18 residues. This CDR3 is CASGPRDNVRNSNQPQHF. The CDR3 DNA reads TGTGCCAGCGGCCCCCGGGACAACGTTCGGAATAGCAATCAGCCCCAGCATTTT.

At least ten counts were recorded for this clonotype. The V call is TRBV5-1, the J call TRBJ1-2, with 7 bases identical to TRBD1. CDR1 and CDR2 from the germline V gene are SGHRS and YFSETQ. The J segment lost 4 bases and the V segment lost 3 bases, leaving 6 bases of the junction unmatched. CDR3 size: 14 residues. The CDR3: CASSSSTGSYGYTF. The CDR3 nucleotides are TGCGCCAGCAGCTCCTCGACAGGGAGCTATGGCTACACCTTC.

This chain connects TRBV12-3 or TRBV12-4 to TRBJ2-4, with a weak D call TRBD2 (5 bases). The ends were cut back, 3 bases at V and 0 bases at J, with 12 bases in the middle. The CDR3 is made up of 16 amino acids. Here the CDR3 DNA reads TGTGCCAGCAGTTTCCGGGATCCGCTAGCCAAAAACATTCAGTACTTC. Translated: CASSFRDPLAKNIQYF.

A few counts support this clonotype. The chain employs TRBV24-1 and TRBJ2-1, with a possible D match to TRBD2 (7 bases). The CDR3 loop spans 15 amino acids. Deletions cut 9 bases from V and 5 bases from J, with 19 bases between. Looked up from germline, CDR1 is KGHDR and CDR2 is SFDVKD. The CDR3 DNA sequence: TGTGCCACCTCGGGGGGCGGGGTCGGCCACAATGAGCAGTTCTTC. This encodes CATSGGGVGHNEQFF.

The V gene is TRBV11-2, the J gene TRBJ2-7; D perhaps matches TRBD1 (5 bases). CDR1 and CDR2 (germline): SGHAT, FQNNGV. Between the trimmed V and J ends, which lost 5 bases and 2 bases, there was a span of 16 bases. This CDR3 spans 15 amino acids. The CDR3 reads CASSPDAAGPYEQYV. The DNA of the CDR3 is TGTGCCAGCAGCCCGGATGCGGCAGGGCCCTACGAGCAGTACGTC.